This TCR beta chain was recovered during a study of T cell repertoires in cytomegalovirus infection. Study in general: In public TCR beta signatures, there were indications of both CMV infection and matching HLA type. Study observations and caveats: Cumulative frequency of public TCR beta families picked out carriers of CMV plus the relevant HLA.

This clonotype was recorded many times. Antigen: not known. Between the trimmed V and J ends, which lost 4 bases and 0 bases, there was a span of 16 bases. CDR3 size: 17 residues. The germline V gene has CDR1 SEHNR and CDR2 FQNEAQ (reference sequence). TCRdb ran MiXCR on the reads and lists one entry per CDR3 protein. The table has roughly 240,000 distinct CDR3 sequences, approximately 7% seen once. The source is a human donor in good health (CMV status not recorded). Some clones in this sample may be carry-over from other donors' samples. Sequences were obtained from PBMCs. This chain joins TRBV7-9 and TRBJ2-1; D possibly matches TRBD1 or TRBD2 (5 bases each). CDR3 loop: CASSSPVGGSSYNEQFF. DNA of the CDR3: TGTGCCAGCAGCTCCCCCGTTGGGGGAAGCTCCTACAATGAGCAGTTCTTC.